This TCR beta chain comes out of a study of neurological immune-mediated disorders. Findings of the study overall: TCR clonal expansion peaked in HTLV-1-associated myelopathy patients and was lowest in multiple sclerosis patients.

In TCRdb, the 5' RACE reads were re-called with MiXCR into one record per CDR3 protein. The profile shows around 15,000 distinct CDR3 sequences, approximately 10% of them singletons. This clonotype appeared many times. What it binds is unknown. In Maryland, USA, blood bank volunteers were the healthy controls. For sorted libraries, the input was 1 million CD4+ or CD8+ T cells. This receptor was obtained from a man aged 50 to 59 in good health. Material for sequencing was CD8+ T cells from blood.

CDR3 DNA: TGTGCCAGCAGCTTAGTCGGGAGGGGACAAGAGACCCAGTACTTC. It is translated as CASSLVGRGQETQYF. The genes are TRBV7-9 and TRBJ2-5; 8 bases fit TRBD2. Germline loops: CDR1 SEHNR, CDR2 FQNEAQ (reference sequence). The V segment lost 1 base and the J segment 2 bases; nucleotides outside the gene matches: 3. This CDR3 has 15 amino acids. Using reference TRBV7-9 and TRBJ2-5 for the parts outside the CDR3, the full variable domain is DTGVSQNPRHKITKRGQNVTFRCDPISEHNRLYWYRQTLGQGPEFLTYFQNEAQLEKSRLLSDRFSAERPKGSFSTLEIQRTEQGDSAMYLCASSLVGRGQETQYFGPGTRLLVL.